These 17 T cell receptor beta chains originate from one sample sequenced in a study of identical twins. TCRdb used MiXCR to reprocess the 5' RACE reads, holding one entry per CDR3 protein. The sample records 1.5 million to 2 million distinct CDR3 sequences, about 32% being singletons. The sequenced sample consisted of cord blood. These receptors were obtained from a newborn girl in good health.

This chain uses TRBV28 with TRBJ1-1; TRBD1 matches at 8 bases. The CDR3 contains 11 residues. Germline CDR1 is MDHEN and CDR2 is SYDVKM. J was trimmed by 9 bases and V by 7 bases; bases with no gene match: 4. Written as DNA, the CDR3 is TGTGCCAGCACCGGACAGGGCAAAGCTTTCTTT. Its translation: CASTGQGKAFF.

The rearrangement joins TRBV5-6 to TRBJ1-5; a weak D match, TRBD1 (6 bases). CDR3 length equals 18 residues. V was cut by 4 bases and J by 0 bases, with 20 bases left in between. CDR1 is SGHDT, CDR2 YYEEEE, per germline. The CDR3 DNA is TGTGCCAGCAGCATTACGAGAGGACAGTTACATAGCAATCAGCCCCAGCATTTT. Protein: CASSITRGQLHSNQPQHF.

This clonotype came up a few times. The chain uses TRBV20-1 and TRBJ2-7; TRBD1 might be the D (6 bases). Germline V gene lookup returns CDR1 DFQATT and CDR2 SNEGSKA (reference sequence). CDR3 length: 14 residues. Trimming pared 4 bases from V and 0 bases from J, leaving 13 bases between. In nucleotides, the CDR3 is TGCAGTGCTAAAGCAGGGGCGAGCTCCTACGAGCAGTACTTC. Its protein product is CSAKAGASSYEQYF.

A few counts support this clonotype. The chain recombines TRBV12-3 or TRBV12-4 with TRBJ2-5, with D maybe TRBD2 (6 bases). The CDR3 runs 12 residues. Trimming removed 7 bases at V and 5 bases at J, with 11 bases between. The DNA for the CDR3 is TGTGCCAGCACTCGAGGGAGGGAGACCCAGTACTTC. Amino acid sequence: CASTRGRETQYF.

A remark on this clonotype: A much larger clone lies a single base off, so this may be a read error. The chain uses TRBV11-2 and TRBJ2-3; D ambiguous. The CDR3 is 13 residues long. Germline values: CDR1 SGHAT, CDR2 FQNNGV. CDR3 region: CAISFKTPDTQYF. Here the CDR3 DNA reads TGTGCCATCAGCTTCAAGACCCCAGATACGCAGTATTTT.

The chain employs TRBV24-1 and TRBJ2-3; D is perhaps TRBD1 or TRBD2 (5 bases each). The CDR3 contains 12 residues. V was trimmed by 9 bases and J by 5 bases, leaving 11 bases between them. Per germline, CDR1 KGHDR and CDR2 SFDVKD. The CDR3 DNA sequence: TGTGCCACCGGGACCGAGGGAGATACGCAGTATTTT. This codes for CATGTEGDTQYF.

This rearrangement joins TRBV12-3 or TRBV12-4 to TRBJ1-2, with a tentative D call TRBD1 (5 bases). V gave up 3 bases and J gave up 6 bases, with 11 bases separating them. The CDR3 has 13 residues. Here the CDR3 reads CASSFREADGYTF. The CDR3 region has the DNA TGTGCCAGCAGTTTCAGGGAGGCGGATGGCTACACCTTC.

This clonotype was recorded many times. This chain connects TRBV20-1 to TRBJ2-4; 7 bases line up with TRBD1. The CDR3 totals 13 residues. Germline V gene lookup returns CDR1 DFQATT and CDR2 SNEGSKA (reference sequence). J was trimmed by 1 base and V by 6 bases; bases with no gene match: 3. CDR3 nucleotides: TGCAGTGCCTCGACAGGGGCCAAAAACATTCAGTACTTC. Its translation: CSASTGAKNIQYF.

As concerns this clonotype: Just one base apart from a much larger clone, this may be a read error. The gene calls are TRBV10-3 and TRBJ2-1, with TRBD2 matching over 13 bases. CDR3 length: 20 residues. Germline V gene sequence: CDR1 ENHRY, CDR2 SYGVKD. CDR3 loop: CAVSERYLKGTSGARNEQFF. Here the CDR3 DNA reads TGTGCCGTCAGTGAGAGGTACTTAAAAGGGACTAGCGGGGCCCGCAATGAGCAGTTCTTC.

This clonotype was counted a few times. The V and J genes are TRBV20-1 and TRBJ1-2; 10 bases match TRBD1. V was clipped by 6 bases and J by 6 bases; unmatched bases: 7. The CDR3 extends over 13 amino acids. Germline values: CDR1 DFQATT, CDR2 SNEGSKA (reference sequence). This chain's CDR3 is CSAGQGVLHGYTF. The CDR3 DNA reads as TGCAGTGCCGGACAGGGGGTCCTACATGGCTACACCTTC.

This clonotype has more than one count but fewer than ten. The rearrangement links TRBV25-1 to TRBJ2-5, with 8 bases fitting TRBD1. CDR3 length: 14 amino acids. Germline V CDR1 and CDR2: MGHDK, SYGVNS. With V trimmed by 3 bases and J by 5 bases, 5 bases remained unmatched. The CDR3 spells CASSDLRGLETQYF. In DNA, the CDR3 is TGTGCCAGCAGTGACCTCAGGGGGCTGGAGACCCAGTACTTC. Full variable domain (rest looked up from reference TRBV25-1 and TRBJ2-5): EADIYQTPRYLVIGTGKKITLECSQTMGHDKMYWYQQDPGMELHLIHYSYGVNSTEKGDLSSESTVSRIRTEHFPLTLESARPSHTSQYLCASSDLRGLETQYFGPGTRLLVL.

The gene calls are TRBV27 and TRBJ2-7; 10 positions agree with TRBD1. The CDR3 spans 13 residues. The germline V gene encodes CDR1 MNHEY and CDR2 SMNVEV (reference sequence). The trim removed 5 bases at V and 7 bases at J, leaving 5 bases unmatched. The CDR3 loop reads CASSAGTGVEQYF. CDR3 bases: TGTGCCAGCAGTGCCGGGACAGGGGTGGAGCAGTACTTC.

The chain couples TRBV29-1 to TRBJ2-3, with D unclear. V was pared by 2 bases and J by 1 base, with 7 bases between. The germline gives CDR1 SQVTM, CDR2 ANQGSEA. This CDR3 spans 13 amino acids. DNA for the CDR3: TGCAGCGTTGAAAGGGCCCGCACAGATACGCAGTATTTT. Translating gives CSVERARTDTQYF.

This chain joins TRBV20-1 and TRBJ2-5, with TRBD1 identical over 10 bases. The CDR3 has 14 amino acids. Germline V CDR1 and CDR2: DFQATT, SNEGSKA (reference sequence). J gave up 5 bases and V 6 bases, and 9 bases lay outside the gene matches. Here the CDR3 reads CSAPDRGFVETQYF. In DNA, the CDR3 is TGCAGTGCCCCGGACAGGGGGTTTGTTGAGACCCAGTACTTC.

In DNA form, the CDR3 reads TGTGCCAGCAGTTACATGACAGGGGACGAGCAGTACTTC. Its protein is CASSYMTGDEQYF. The V gene is TRBV6-5, the J gene TRBJ2-7; TRBD1 matches 8 bases. In germline, CDR1 is MNHEY, CDR2 SVGAGI. CDR3 size: 13 residues. Trimming took 2 bases from V and 5 from J; bases not matched to a gene: 2.

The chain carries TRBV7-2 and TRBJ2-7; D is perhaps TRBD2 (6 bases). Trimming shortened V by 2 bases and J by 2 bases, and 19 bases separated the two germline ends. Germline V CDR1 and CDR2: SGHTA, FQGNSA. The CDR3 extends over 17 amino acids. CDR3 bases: TGTGCCAGCAGCTTAAGCTTTTACGGGGGTGTACCCTACGAGCAGTACTTC. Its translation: CASSLSFYGGVPYEQYF.

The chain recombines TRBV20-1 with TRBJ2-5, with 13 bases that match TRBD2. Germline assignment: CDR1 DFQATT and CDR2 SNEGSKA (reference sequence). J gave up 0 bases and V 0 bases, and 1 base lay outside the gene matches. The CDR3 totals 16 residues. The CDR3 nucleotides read TGCAGTGCTAGAGAGGGACTAGCGGGGCACCAAGAGACCCAGTACTTC. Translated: CSAREGLAGHQETQYF.